The 19 T cell receptor beta chains below come from one sample, sequenced in a study of blood T cells in healthy people across ages. A second about 7 to 11 cycle PCR used barcoded and J-beta primers. TCRdb reprocessed the 5' RACE reads via MiXCR and lists one record per CDR3 protein. The data show approximately 830,000 distinct CDR3 sequences, about 62% seen once. Sequencing was carried out using blood. The origin of the receptors is a man aged 25-45 years in good health.

The chain is built from TRBV24-1 and TRBJ2-1; TRBD2 matches 10 bases. The CDR3 covers 15 residues. CDR1 is KGHDR, CDR2 SFDVKD, per germline. The V segment lost 1 base and the J segment 10 bases; nucleotides outside the gene matches: 6. DNA for the CDR3: TGTGCCACCAGTGATTTAGCGGGGGGGCCGAGGGAGCAGTTCTTC. Translating it yields CATSDLAGGPREQFF.

This clonotype has only a few counts. The chain carries TRBV4-3 and TRBJ2-7; 8 nucleotides match TRBD1. V was pared by 1 base and J by 2 bases, with 4 bases of the junction left unmatched. CDR1 is LGHNA, CDR2 YSLEER, per germline. CDR3 length equals 15 residues. Here the CDR3 reads CASSQAGQGPYEQYF. In DNA form, the CDR3 reads TGCGCCAGCAGCCAAGCCGGACAGGGACCCTACGAGCAGTACTTC.

The chain joins TRBV9 to TRBJ2-5; the D gene is possibly TRBD1 (6 bases). The CDR3 is made up of 14 amino acids. V lost 3 bases and J 2 bases, leaving 11 bases between the germline ends. Germline-derived CDR1 and CDR2 are SGDLS and YYNGEE. This chain's CDR3 is CASSAMDSQETQYF. The CDR3 nucleotides read TGTGCCAGCAGCGCGATGGACAGTCAAGAGACCCAGTACTTC. The full variable domain, rest sourced from reference TRBV9 and TRBJ2-5, is DSGVTQTPKHLITATGQRVTLRCSPRSGDLSVYWYQQSLDQGLQFLIQYYNGEERAKGNILERFSAQQFPDLHSELNLSSLELGDSALYFCASSAMDSQETQYFGPGTRLLVL.

The chain combines TRBV7-9 with TRBJ2-4, with 9 nucleotides matching TRBD1. The J call is doubtful: the DNA matches TRBJ2-7 better. Germline V gives CDR1 SEHNR, CDR2 FQNEAQ (reference sequence). The CDR3 length is 14 residues. The CDR3: CASSLGQGNHEQYF. The DNA of the CDR3 is TGTGCCAGCAGCTTGGGACAGGGTAACCACGAGCAGTACTTC.

The chain is built from TRBV6-6 and TRBJ2-7; TRBD1 is a possible D gene (6 bases). The length of the CDR3 is 15 residues. Germline-derived CDR1 and CDR2 are MNHNY and SVGAGI (reference sequence). Trimming cost V 2 bases and J 10 bases, with 21 bases left between them. The CDR3 here is CASSYAGTPASTQYF. Here the CDR3 DNA reads TGTGCCAGCAGTTACGCCGGGACACCCGCAAGCACTCAGTACTTC.

J is TRBJ2-3 and V is TRBV4-3; TRBD2 might be the D (6 bases). Germline V gives CDR1 LGHNA, CDR2 YSLEER. This CDR3 is 17 amino acids long. V gave up 4 bases and J gave up 2 bases, with 19 bases separating them. DNA for the CDR3: TGCGCCAGCAGCCCCCTGGGGGAGGCGGGGCTCACAGATACGCAGTATTTT. The encoded protein is CASSPLGEAGLTDTQYF.

The rearrangement uses TRBV20-1 and TRBJ2-7, with 9 bases matching TRBD1. The CDR3 is made up of 14 amino acids. Trimming cost V 3 bases and J 4 bases; bases outside gene matches: 7. Germline V gives CDR1 DFQATT, CDR2 SNEGSKA (reference sequence). The CDR3: CSARGTGGGYEQYF. The CDR3 nucleotides read TGCAGTGCTAGGGGAACAGGGGGCGGGTACGAGCAGTACTTC.

A remark on this clonotype: At one boundary the junction diverges from the germline segment, which might be a read error. The V and J genes are TRBV24-1 and TRBJ1-2; 7 bases map to TRBD1. Germline V gene lookup returns CDR1 KGHDR and CDR2 SFDVKD. The CDR3 runs 12 residues. The CDR3 DNA follows: TGTGCCACCAGTGACCGGACAGGTGGCTGCACCTTC. Encoded protein: CATSDRTGGCTF.

J is TRBJ1-2 and V is TRBV12-3 or TRBV12-4, with D possibly TRBD1 on 5 matching bases. V dropped 6 bases and J dropped 2 bases, with 19 bases sitting between them. The CDR3 sequence is 16 residues long. The CDR3 here is CASSRGEFTVNYGYTF. DNA for the CDR3: TGTGCCAGCAGCCGAGGGGAATTCACGGTCAACTATGGCTACACCTTC.

The rearrangement joins TRBV7-2 to TRBJ1-2; 10 bases agree with TRBD1. Germline CDR1 reads SGHTA; CDR2 reads FQGNSA. V trimming: 3 bases; J trimming: 3 bases; junction bases outside the gene matches: 4. The CDR3 totals 15 residues. The DNA of the CDR3 is TGTGCCAGCAGCTTCGACAGGGGGCCGTACTATGGCTACACCTTC. Protein product: CASSFDRGPYYGYTF.

This clonotype was picked up a small number of times. The chain combines TRBV12-3 or TRBV12-4 with TRBJ1-5; D is ambiguous. The CDR3 runs 15 residues. V lost 2 bases and J 0 bases, leaving 8 bases between the germline ends. In DNA, the CDR3 is TGTGCCAGCAGTTTAAGACCTAATAGCAATCAGCCCCAGCATTTT. Protein product: CASSLRPNSNQPQHF.

The chain combines TRBV27 with TRBJ2-1; D gene uncertain. This CDR3 contains 16 residues. V dropped 0 bases and J dropped 0 bases, with 9 bases sitting between them. The V gene's germline CDR1 is MNHEY and CDR2 SMNVEV (reference sequence). In DNA form, the CDR3 reads TGTGCCAGCAGTTTATCGCTCCAGAGCTCCTACAATGAGCAGTTCTTC. Translated: CASSLSLQSSYNEQFF.

Concerning this clonotype: No DNA is shown, since the ends of the CDR3 on it are uncertain; the CDR3 is the one TCRdb lists. The V call is TRBV21-1, the J call TRBJ1-5; TRBD1 is taken as the D call from the table, unchecked against the DNA. TRBV21-1 is designated a pseudogene. Termini included, the CDR3 measures 17 amino acids. This CDR3 is CASSKKDFGQGNQPQHF.

The J gene is TRBJ2-1, the V gene TRBV12-3 or TRBV12-4, with TRBD1 matching over 12 bases. This CDR3 comprises 14 residues. The junction had 4 bases not matched to a gene; V was cut back by 6 bases and J by 7 bases. CDR3 nucleotides: TGTGCCAGCAGGGGACAGGGGGCTTTTAATGAGCAGTTCTTC. Translating gives CASRGQGAFNEQFF.

The rearrangement links TRBV9 to TRBJ2-1; D not resolved. V shed 0 bases and J shed 4 bases, with 8 bases lying between them. Germline V gene sequence: CDR1 SGDLS, CDR2 YYNGEE. The CDR3 runs to 14 residues. Written as DNA, the CDR3 is TGTGCCAGCAGCGTAGTCGTAGGGTACAATGAGCAGTTCTTC. Its translation: CASSVVVGYNEQFF. The full variable domain, in which reference TRBV9 and TRBJ2-1 provide the parts outside the CDR3, is DSGVTQTPKHLITATGQRVTLRCSPRSGDLSVYWYQQSLDQGLQFLIQYYNGEERAKGNILERFSAQQFPDLHSELNLSSLELGDSALYFCASSVVVGYNEQFFGPGTRLTVL.

V usage is TRBV28 and J usage is TRBJ2-4; D is undetermined. The CDR3 sequence is 13 residues long. Germline-derived CDR1 and CDR2 are MDHEN and SYDVKM. The V end lost 6 bases, the J end lost 7 bases, and 13 bases lay between the germline ends. The CDR3 region has the DNA TGTGCCAGCAGACCGGGCATTACGAACATTCAGTACTTC. It specifies CASRPGITNIQYF.

This sequence joins TRBV2 and TRBJ2-3; possibly TRBD2 for D (5 bases). Trimming shortened V by 6 bases and J by 2 bases, and 6 bases separated the two germline ends. There are 12 residues in the CDR3. From germline, CDR1 is SNHLY and CDR2 FYNNEI. The chain's CDR3 is CASRDFTDTQYF. CDR3 bases: TGTGCCAGCAGGGACTTCACAGATACGCAGTATTTT.

The CDR3 is CASSQDASILTDTQYF. The DNA of the CDR3 is TGTGCCAGCAGCCAAGACGCCTCAATCTTGACAGATACGCAGTATTTT. V is TRBV3-1 and J is TRBJ2-3; D call uncertain. The CDR3 sequence is 16 residues long. From germline, CDR1 is LGHDT and CDR2 YNNKEL (reference sequence). With 0 bases removed from V and 3 bases from J, the gap between germline ends came to 13 bases.

The rearrangement uses TRBV6-2 or TRBV6-3 and TRBJ2-4; 8 bases fit TRBD1. Germline lookup yields CDR1 MNHEY and CDR2 SVGEGT. This CDR3 has 17 amino acids. J was trimmed by 0 bases and V by 5 bases; bases with no gene match: 9. The CDR3 DNA reads TGTGCCAGCAGTGATCCGGGACAGGCCCTAGCCAAAAACATTCAGTACTTC. It specifies CASSDPGQALAKNIQYF.